The present entry profiles one TCR beta chain with its context. What it binds is unknown. Per the germline V gene, CDR1 is MNHEY and CDR2 is SVGEGT. The V gene lost 5 bases and the J gene lost 4 bases, with 17 bases spanning the gap. The CDR3 is 15 residues long. For TCR beta, libraries came from iRepertoire HTBI primers and Arm-PCR of CDR3 regions. TCRdb processed the multiplex PCR reads anew with MiXCR; each CDR3 protein has one entry. The sample yields 350,000 to 500,000 distinct CDR3 sequences, approximately 22% seen once. Time point noted: persistent/refractory GD, antithyroid drugs over 5 years with positive TRAb. PBMC RNA was the source of the TCR library. The data belong to a study of regulatory T cells in long-lasting Graves disease. The study's findings and limits: Reduced TCR diversity was observed in persistent Graves' patients versus newly diagnosed patients.

The clonotype was recovered from a female donor with Graves disease. V gene TRBV6-2 or TRBV6-3 combines with J gene TRBJ1-2; TRBD1 is a possible D gene (5 bases). The sample here was peripheral blood mononuclear cells (PBMCs), taken when the disease was refractory, from a patient treated with antithyroid drugs. The CDR3 region has the DNA TGTGCCAGCAGTGATCCAGGGCTTCCTCTCTATGGCTACACCTTC. It codes for CASSDPGLPLYGYTF.